These 2 T cell receptor beta chains came from one sample sequenced in a study of early T cells in non-severe SARS-CoV-2 infection. Each CDR3 protein is one row after TCRdb ran MiXCR on the 5' RACE reads. The profile covers about 76,000 distinct CDR3 sequences, with 10% to 12% appearing a single time and approximately 4.5% taken by the ten largest. Material for sequencing was whole blood. Receptors were obtained from an adult who was a healthcare worker with PCR-confirmed SARS-CoV-2 infection or an uninfected control (not recorded which).

This clonotype was counted a few times. The V call is TRBV4-1, the J call TRBJ2-3, with 7 bases matching TRBD1. V shed 4 bases and J 0 bases; nucleotides not matched to a gene: 13. This CDR3 is 18 amino acids long. Germline V CDR1 and CDR2: MGHRA, YSYEKL. As DNA, the CDR3 is TGCGCCAGCAGCCTATTCCGTACCGGGACAGTGAGCACAGATACGCAGTATTTT. Its protein product is CASSLFRTGTVSTDTQYF.

This clonotype was counted at least ten times. This rearrangement joins TRBV12-3 or TRBV12-4 to TRBJ2-1; the D is unclear. This CDR3 has 17 residues. Deletions cut 8 bases from V and 0 bases from J, with 20 bases between. CDR3 sequence reads: CASGALQGSSSYNEQFF. CDR3 DNA: TGTGCCAGCGGAGCCCTCCAAGGGTCGAGCTCCTACAATGAGCAGTTCTTC.